What follows describes a single T cell receptor beta chain. Germline V gives CDR1 SGHTS, CDR2 YDEGEE. The CDR3 totals 12 residues. V lost 5 bases and J 8 bases, leaving 13 bases between the germline ends. The data originate from a study of cytomegalovirus exposure and HLA in healthy donors. Amplification used 60 Vbeta primers and 13 Jbeta primers. Generated by immunoSEQ multiplex PCR, the TCRdb table keeps only in-frame clones and is missing some. This table has about 170,000 clones, approximately 80% appearing once. The gene calls are TRBV5-8 and TRBJ1-2; D is ambiguous. The sequence derives from a boy younger than 10 in good health and CMV-seronegative. The specimen was PBMCs. Here the CDR3 reads CASSTWAQGYTF. In DNA form, the CDR3 reads TGTGCCAGCAGTACCTGGGCGCAGGGCTACACCTTC.